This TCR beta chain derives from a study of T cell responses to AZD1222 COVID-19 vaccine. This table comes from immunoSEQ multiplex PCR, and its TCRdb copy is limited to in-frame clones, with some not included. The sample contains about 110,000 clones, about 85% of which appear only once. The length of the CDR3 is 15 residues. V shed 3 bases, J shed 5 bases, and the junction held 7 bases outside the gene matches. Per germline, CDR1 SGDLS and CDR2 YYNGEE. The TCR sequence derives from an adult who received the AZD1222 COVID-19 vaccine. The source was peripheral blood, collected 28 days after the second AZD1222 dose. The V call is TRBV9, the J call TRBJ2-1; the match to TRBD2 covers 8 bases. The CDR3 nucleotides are TGTGCCAGCAGCGAAACTCCGGGAGGGAACAATGAGCAGTTCTTC. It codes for CASSETPGGNNEQFF.